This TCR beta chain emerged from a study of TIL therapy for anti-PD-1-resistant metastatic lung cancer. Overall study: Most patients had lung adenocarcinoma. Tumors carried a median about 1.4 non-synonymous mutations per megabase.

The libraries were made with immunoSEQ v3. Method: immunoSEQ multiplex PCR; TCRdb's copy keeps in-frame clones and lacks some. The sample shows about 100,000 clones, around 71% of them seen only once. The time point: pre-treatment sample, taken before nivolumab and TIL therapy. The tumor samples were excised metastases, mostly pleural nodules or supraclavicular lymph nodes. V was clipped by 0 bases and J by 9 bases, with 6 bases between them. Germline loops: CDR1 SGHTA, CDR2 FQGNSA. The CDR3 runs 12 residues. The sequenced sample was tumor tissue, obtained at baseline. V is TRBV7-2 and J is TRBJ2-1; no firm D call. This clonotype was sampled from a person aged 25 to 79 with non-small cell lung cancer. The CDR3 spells CASSLARFEQFF. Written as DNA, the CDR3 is TGTGCCAGCAGCTTAGCGAGGTTTGAGCAGTTCTTC.